This T cell receptor (beta chain) was observed in a study of tumor-infiltrating lymphocytes in oesophageal squamous cell carcinoma. Via MiXCR, TCRdb re-called the PCR reads, giving one row per CDR3 protein. The sample includes about 6,700 distinct CDR3 sequences, roughly 15% of them seen just once. This clonotype was observed at least ten times. This CDR3 region has 18 residues. Per the germline V gene, CDR1 is SGHTA and CDR2 is FQGNSA. V dropped 2 bases and J dropped 10; count of bases not matched to a gene: 18. The V call is TRBV7-2, the J call TRBJ2-1; 9 bases are shared with TRBD2. This TCR was recovered from a male donor with esophageal squamous cell carcinoma. The sample was normal esophageal tissue next to the tumor. CDR3 in amino acids: CASSLFHGGGLASYEQFF. In DNA, the CDR3 is TGTGCCAGCAGCTTATTCCATGGTGGGGGACTAGCTTCCTACGAGCAGTTCTTC.